Shown below are 3 T cell receptor beta chains from a single sample sequenced in a study of cytomegalovirus exposure and HLA in healthy donors (dated by TCRdb to 2015 to 2018). The method was the immunoSEQ multiplex PCR assay. For the multiplex PCR, a mixture combining 60 forward primers for TCR Vbeta segments and 13 reverse primers for TCR Jbeta segments was used. TCRdb retrieved this table from immuneACCESS and kept in-frame rearrangements only. Not all clones are present; in checked studies, unresolved V genes account for under half, and no reason is known for the remainder. The table for this sample lists around 150,000 clones; approximately 82% of them were counted only once. The top ten hold 1.4% of the sample. Sample: PBMCs. Receptors originate from a young man in good health and CMV-seropositive.

The chain has TRBV19 and TRBJ2-2; D may be TRBD2 (6 bases). CDR3 length: 12 amino acids. Per germline, CDR1 LNHDA and CDR2 SQIVND (reference sequence). Between the trimmed V and J ends, which lost 10 bases and 7 bases, there was a span of 13 bases. The CDR3 region has the DNA TGTGCCACCTTGGGGGGAGTCGGGGAGCTGTTTTTT. Residues: CATLGGVGELFF. Together with reference TRBV19 and TRBJ2-2, the CDR3 gives the full variable domain: DGGITQSPKYLFRKEGQNVTLSCEQNLNHDAMYWYRQDPGQGLRLIYYSQIVNDFQKGDIAEGYSVSREKKESFPLTVTSAQKNPTAFYLCATLGGVGELFFGEGSRLTVL.

The CDR3 region has the DNA TGTGCCAGCAGGAGGGACAGGGGGCGAGCTGAGCAGTTCTTC. It translates to CASRRDRGRAEQFF. The chain employs TRBV6-5 and TRBJ2-1; the match to TRBD1 covers 12 bases. J lost 9 bases, V lost 6 bases, and 6 bases had no gene match. Germline lookup yields CDR1 MNHEY and CDR2 SVGAGI. The CDR3 has 14 residues.

Remarks on this clone: An end of the junction differs from the germline gene, which may be a read error. This sample also contains other DNA sequences that code for the same CDR3. The chain combines TRBV19 with TRBJ2-5; possibly TRBD1 for D (5 bases). The V gene's germline CDR1 is LNHDA and CDR2 SQIVND (reference sequence). This CDR3 is 13 amino acids long. The CDR3 protein is CASGARLQETQYF. In DNA form, the CDR3 reads TGTGCCAGTGGGGCTCGGCTGCAAGAGACTCAGTACTTC.